This T cell receptor (beta chain) is drawn from a study of shared clonotypes between healthy human individuals. General observations from the study: Depth was large, yet rarefaction showed that sorted-subset sequencing was incomplete. A handful of donors had 4% to 6.5% of their naive CD4 clonotypes in common. What naive subsets generally showed was a larger estimated richness than memory subsets showed.

On this clone: The antigen is unknown. Distinct nucleotide sequences in the sample also encode this CDR3.

This CDR3 is built from 15 residues. The junction had 6 bases not matched to a gene; V was cut back by 3 bases and J by 4 bases. The germline V gene has CDR1 MNHEY and CDR2 SMNVEV (reference sequence). The split of CD4+ cells yielded CD45RA+ naive and CD45RA-negative memory subsets. Sequencing used immunoSEQ multiplex PCR; TCRdb keeps in-frame clones, though not all of them. This sample has approximately 1,500,000 clones; around 98% occur once, and the top ten carry 0.45%. The sequenced material came from naive CD4+ T cells sorted from blood. Regarding subset: CD45RA+ positively selected. The sequence was obtained from a young man in good health. The gene calls are TRBV27 and TRBJ2-1; TRBD2 aligns across 7 bases. CDR3 residues: CASSLEASGYNEQFF. For the CDR3, the DNA is TGTGCCAGCAGTTTGGAGGCTAGCGGATACAATGAGCAGTTCTTC.